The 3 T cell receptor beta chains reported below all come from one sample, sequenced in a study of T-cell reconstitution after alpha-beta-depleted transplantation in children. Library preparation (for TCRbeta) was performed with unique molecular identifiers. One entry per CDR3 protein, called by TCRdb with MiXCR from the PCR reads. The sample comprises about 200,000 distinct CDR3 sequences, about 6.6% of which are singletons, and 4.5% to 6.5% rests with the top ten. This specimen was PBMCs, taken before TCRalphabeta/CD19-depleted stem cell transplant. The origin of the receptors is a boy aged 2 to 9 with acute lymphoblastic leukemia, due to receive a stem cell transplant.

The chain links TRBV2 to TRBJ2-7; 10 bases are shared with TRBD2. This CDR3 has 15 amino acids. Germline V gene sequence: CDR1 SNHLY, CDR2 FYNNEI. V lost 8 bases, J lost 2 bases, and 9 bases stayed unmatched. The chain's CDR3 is CASSVAGGSTYEQYF. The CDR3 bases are TGTGCCAGCTCCGTAGCGGGGGGCTCTACCTACGAGCAGTACTTC.

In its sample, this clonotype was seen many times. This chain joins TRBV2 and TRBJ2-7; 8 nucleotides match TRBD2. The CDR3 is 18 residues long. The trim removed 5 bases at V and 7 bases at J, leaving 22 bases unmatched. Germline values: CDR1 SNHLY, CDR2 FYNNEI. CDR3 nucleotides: TGTGCCAGCAGTCCTCACAGGGAGACGGGAGGGAGAACGGGGGAGCAGTACTTC. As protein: CASSPHRETGGRTGEQYF.

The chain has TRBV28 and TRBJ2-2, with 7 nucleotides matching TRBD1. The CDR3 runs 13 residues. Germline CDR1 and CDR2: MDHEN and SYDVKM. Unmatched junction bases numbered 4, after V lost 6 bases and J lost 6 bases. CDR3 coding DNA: TGTGCCAGCAGGGCCGACAGGGCCGGGGAGCTGTTTTTT. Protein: CASRADRAGELFF.